What follows are 21 T cell receptor beta chains derived from one specimen sequenced in a study of T cell responses to AZD1222 COVID-19 vaccine (dated by TCRdb to the early 2020s). The intended sense of this specimen's time point label: baseline before first vaccination. Library generation was performed with the immunoSEQ multiplex PCR assay. TCRdb limited this immuneACCESS table to in-frame rearrangements with V and J called. A share of clones is missing; checked studies link under half to unresolved V genes, and the rest is unexplained. Across this sample there are over 95,000 clones, with about 87% seen only once. Approximately 12% of the sample is in the top ten clones. The source material was peripheral blood, sampled on day 0 of AZD1222 vaccination. These receptors all come from an adult in good health.

This clone was picked up one time. This specimen includes other DNA sequences encoding the same CDR3. This chain joins TRBV28 and TRBJ2-1, with no clear D. CDR1 and CDR2 from the germline V gene are MDHEN and SYDVKM. The V and J ends lost 5 bases and 2 bases respectively, with 7 bases between them. The CDR3 is 13 residues long. The CDR3 DNA sequence: TGTGCCAGCAGTCTCGACACCTACAATGAGCAGTTCTTC. Translating gives CASSLDTYNEQFF.

The V and J genes are TRBV10-2 and TRBJ1-5; TRBD1 matches at 8 bases. Per germline, CDR1 WSHSY and CDR2 SAAADI. V shed 7 bases and J 6 bases; nucleotides not matched to a gene: 8. The CDR3 extends over 14 amino acids. In DNA form, the CDR3 reads TGCGCCAGCACCCAGGACAGGGTAGGTCAGCCCCAGCATTTT. Its protein product is CASTQDRVGQPQHF.

The chain employs TRBV5-4 and TRBJ2-5; the match to TRBD2 covers 7 bases. CDR1 SGHNT and CDR2 YYREEE come from the germline V gene (reference sequence). The V gene end was trimmed by 0 bases and the J gene end by 2 bases; junction bases not matched to a gene: 1. The CDR3 is 14 amino acids. The DNA of the CDR3 is TGTGCCAGCAGCTTGGCTAGCGGTCAAGAGACCCAGTACTTC. The encoded protein is CASSLASGQETQYF.

The chain couples TRBV20-1 to TRBJ2-1; D gene unclear. The CDR3 totals 12 residues. Deletions cut 3 bases from V and 3 bases from J, with 6 bases between. Germline CDR1 DFQATT, CDR2 SNEGSKA (reference sequence). The CDR3: CSASVGYNEQFF. CDR3 nucleotides: TGCAGTGCTAGTGTCGGCTACAATGAGCAGTTCTTC.

The chain combines TRBV14 with TRBJ2-3; TRBD1 might be the D (5 bases). Per the germline V gene, CDR1 is SGHDN and CDR2 is FVKESK. The CDR3 has 14 amino acids. Trimming cost V 2 bases and J 6 bases, with 12 bases left between them. This CDR3 reads CASSQQDIPDTQYF. CDR3 in DNA: TGTGCCAGCAGCCAACAGGACATCCCTGATACGCAGTATTTT.

The chain is built from TRBV7-2 and TRBJ2-6; D is unresolved. With 5 bases removed from V and 2 bases from J, the gap between germline ends came to 10 bases. The length of the CDR3 is 15 residues. CDR1 SGHTA and CDR2 FQGNSA come from the germline V gene. CDR3 residues: CASSPVQAGANVLTF. The CDR3 DNA follows: TGTGCCAGCAGCCCGGTCCAGGCTGGGGCCAACGTCCTGACTTTC.

This rearrangement joins TRBV10-2 to TRBJ2-7; D perhaps matches TRBD2 (6 bases). The germline V gene encodes CDR1 WSHSY and CDR2 SAAADI. The CDR3 extends over 15 amino acids. V lost 4 bases and J 0 bases, leaving 13 bases between the germline ends. CDR3 nucleotide sequence: TGCGCCAGCAGTGTGCTGGGCGGGGCCTCCTACGAGCAGTACTTC. This gives the protein CASSVLGGASYEQYF.

The genes are TRBV2 and TRBJ1-3; D not resolved. Germline assignment: CDR1 SNHLY and CDR2 FYNNEI. The CDR3 spans 14 residues. Trimming pared 2 bases from V and 1 base from J, leaving 6 bases between. The CDR3 bases are TGTGCCAGCAGTGAACACCGGTCTGGAAACACCATATATTTT. Its translation: CASSEHRSGNTIYF.

This rearrangement joins TRBV9 to TRBJ2-2; D call uncertain. The CDR3 consists of 13 residues. Germline CDR1 SGDLS, CDR2 YYNGEE. V was clipped by 0 bases and J by 7 bases, with 7 bases between them. CDR3 in amino acids: CASSVASYGELFF. The CDR3 DNA is TGTGCCAGCAGCGTAGCTTCTTACGGGGAGCTGTTTTTT.

The gene calls are TRBV6-2 or TRBV6-3 and TRBJ2-7; maybe TRBD2 (6 bases). CDR3 length: 16 amino acids. Trimming left V 4 bases short and J 5 bases short, with 21 bases between. CDR1 is MNHEY, CDR2 SVGEGT, per germline. Here the CDR3 DNA reads TGTGCCAGCAGTTCCACCACTAGCAGAGGCCTACACGAGCAGTACTTC. It yields the protein CASSSTTSRGLHEQYF.

The chain uses TRBV11-1 and TRBJ2-7, with D possibly matching TRBD1 (5 bases). The germline V gene has CDR1 SGHAT and CDR2 FQDESV (reference sequence). The CDR3 totals 15 residues. The V and J ends lost 5 bases and 0 bases respectively, with 14 bases between them. CDR3 in amino acids: CASSQQVLSSYEQYF. CDR3 bases: TGTGCCAGCAGCCAACAGGTCCTGAGCTCCTACGAGCAGTACTTC.

The chain employs TRBV5-1 and TRBJ2-3, with 13 positions matching TRBD2. CDR3 length: 18 amino acids. V lost 2 bases, J lost 4 bases, and 10 bases stayed unmatched. CDR1 is SGHRS and CDR2 is YFSETQ in the germline V gene. This chain's CDR3 is CASSLLAGGPPGADTQYF. CDR3 nucleotide sequence: TGCGCCAGCAGCTTACTAGCGGGAGGGCCCCCGGGGGCAGATACGCAGTATTTT.

The CDR3 region has the DNA TGTGCCAGTAGTATGGAGGGCCGGGAGACCCAGTACTTC. Amino acid sequence: CASSMEGRETQYF. This chain joins TRBV19 and TRBJ2-5; weak D call: TRBD2 (6 bases). The CDR3 consists of 13 residues. Germline lookup yields CDR1 LNHDA and CDR2 SQIVND (reference sequence). Trimming took off 3 bases at V and 5 bases at J, with 10 bases between the two ends.

The chain is built from TRBV7-2 and TRBJ1-1; D uncertain. Trimming removed 1 base from V and 10 bases from J, with 10 bases in between. Germline CDR1 reads SGHTA; CDR2 reads FQGNSA. This CDR3 has 12 residues. The CDR3 region is CASSLEVSGAFF. In DNA form, the CDR3 reads TGTGCCAGCAGCTTAGAGGTTTCGGGAGCTTTCTTT.

This rearrangement joins TRBV6-2 or TRBV6-3 to TRBJ2-6, with D possibly matching TRBD2 (5 bases). Germline V CDR1 and CDR2: MNHEY, SVGEGT. The CDR3 extends over 14 amino acids. V shed 5 bases and J shed 4 bases, with 9 bases lying between them. CDR3 nucleotides: TGTGCCAGCAGTACCCCGGGGGGGGCCAACGTCCTGACTTTC. Residues: CASSTPGGANVLTF.

The chain links TRBV29-1 to TRBJ1-2; D is unresolved. Germline V gene lookup returns CDR1 SQVTM and CDR2 ANQGSEA. V was cut by 6 bases and J by 7 bases, with 21 bases left in between. This CDR3 contains 14 residues. CDR3 bases: TGCAGCGTCATGACGGATTACTCACGTGGTGGCTACACCTTC. Protein product: CSVMTDYSRGGYTF.

The V call is TRBV24-1, the J call TRBJ2-7; no clear D gene. Germline V gene data show CDR1 as KGHDR and CDR2 as SFDVKD. The length of the CDR3 is 14 residues. V was trimmed by 5 bases and J by 2 bases, leaving 12 bases between them. The CDR3 reads CATSGSDFPYEQYF. The CDR3 region has the DNA TGTGCCACCAGTGGGTCAGACTTTCCCTACGAGCAGTACTTC.

The sample holds a few counts of this clone. The chain recombines TRBV28 with TRBJ2-7; D perhaps matches TRBD1 (5 bases). This CDR3 is 11 amino acids long. Germline V gives CDR1 MDHEN, CDR2 SYDVKM. V dropped 5 bases and J dropped 9 bases, with 11 bases sitting between them. CDR3 sequence (DNA): TGTGCCAGCAGTAGGGGTGGCACGCAGTACTTC. Its translation is CASSRGGTQYF.

V gene TRBV30 combines with J gene TRBJ1-5; the D gene is possibly TRBD1 (5 bases). The CDR3 has 13 amino acids. Per germline, CDR1 GTSNPN and CDR2 SVGIG (reference sequence). V lost 5 bases to trimming and J lost 0 bases, with 8 bases between them. In DNA form, the CDR3 reads TGTGCCTGGCGGGGCAGTAGCAATCAGCCCCAGCATTTT. It translates to CAWRGSSNQPQHF.

Comments on this clone: A junction end diverges from the germline sequence, so it may reflect a read error. This chain uses TRBV6-2 or TRBV6-3 with TRBJ2-5; TRBD1 agrees at 11 bases. Germline V gene data show CDR1 as MNHEY and CDR2 as SVGEGT. The CDR3 runs 14 residues. The CDR3, as DNA: TGTGCCAGCAGTTACCAAGGACAGGGGGCGAGTCTGCACTTC. Translating gives CASSYQGQGASLHF.

The genes are TRBV2 and TRBJ1-4; 8 positions agree with TRBD1. V was pared by 6 bases and J by 3 bases, with 3 bases of the junction left unmatched. This CDR3 contains 14 residues. The germline V gene encodes CDR1 SNHLY and CDR2 FYNNEI. This chain's CDR3 is CASSAGQANEKLFF. CDR3 DNA: TGTGCCAGCAGCGCGGGACAGGCTAATGAAAAACTGTTTTTT.